These 16 T cell receptor beta chains came from one sample sequenced in a study of blood T cells in healthy people across ages. Combining a sample-barcoded 5' primer with a J-beta primer mix, a second PCR ran for roughly 7 to 12 cycles. MiXCR was run by TCRdb on the 5' RACE reads, yielding one entry per CDR3 protein. The sample contains 2 million or so distinct CDR3 sequences, around half of which appear only once. The sequencing input was blood. The receptors shown here come from a woman in her forties in good health.

This clonotype was detected only a few times. The rearrangement joins TRBV15 to TRBJ2-4, with D tentatively TRBD1 (5 bases). The CDR3 contains 16 residues. The germline CDR1 and CDR2 sequences are LNHNV and YYDKDF (reference sequence). Trimming left V 5 bases short and J 0 bases short, with 14 bases between. The CDR3 sequence: CATSPGHTLAKNIQYF. Here the CDR3 DNA reads TGTGCCACCAGCCCCGGACACACTCTAGCCAAAAACATTCAGTACTTC.

The chain has TRBV7-2 and TRBJ2-7; D may be TRBD1 or TRBD2 (5 bases each). In germline, CDR1 is SGHTA, CDR2 FQGNSA. The V and J ends lost 5 bases and 2 bases respectively, with 13 bases between them. This CDR3 has 14 residues. In DNA form, the CDR3 reads TGTGCCAGCAGCCGTGGGGACCATCCCTACGAGCAGTACTTC. This sequence encodes CASSRGDHPYEQYF.

This clonotype was counted ten times or more. The chain has TRBV4-3 and TRBJ2-7; a possible D gene is TRBD2 (5 bases). CDR3 length: 14 amino acids. V was pared by 0 bases and J by 4 bases, with 10 bases between. The germline gives CDR1 LGHNA, CDR2 YSLEER. For the CDR3, the DNA is TGCGCCAGCAGCCAAGATTTGAGGGATTACGAGCAGTACTTC. Protein: CASSQDLRDYEQYF.

This clonotype was found a few times. This chain links TRBV6-6 with TRBJ2-1; D is unresolved. Trimming left V 0 bases short and J 8 bases short, with 8 bases between. The CDR3 has 13 residues. Germline CDR1 and CDR2: MNHNY and SVGAGI (reference sequence). The CDR3 DNA sequence: TGTGCCAGCAGTTACTCGATTAACTATGAGCAGTTCTTC. As protein: CASSYSINYEQFF.

This chain links TRBV2 with TRBJ2-7; D remains ambiguous. The germline CDR1 and CDR2 sequences are SNHLY and FYNNEI. There are 13 residues in the CDR3. The germline V and J ends were trimmed by 2 bases and 4 bases, with 9 bases remaining between them. The CDR3 coding sequence is TGTGCCAGCAGTGAATCAAGGGTTTACGAGCAGTACTTC. Protein: CASSESRVYEQYF.

This clonotype was observed once. The rearrangement links TRBV5-5 to TRBJ1-5; D gene unclear. The CDR3 totals 14 residues. Per germline, CDR1 SGHKS and CDR2 YYEKEE (reference sequence). The V end was cut by 4 bases, the J end by 5 bases, with 13 bases between. CDR3 in DNA: TGTGCCAGCAGCCGGGGAGGTTATGATCAGCCCCAGCATTTT. Translation gives CASSRGGYDQPQHF.

V usage is TRBV18 and J usage is TRBJ1-2; D is uncertain. The CDR3 has 15 amino acids. Looked up from germline, CDR1 is KGHSH and CDR2 is LQKENI. Between the trimmed V and J ends, which lost 2 bases and 5 bases, there was a span of 15 bases. The CDR3: CASSPVGKLDYGYTF. CDR3 nucleotides: TGTGCCAGCTCACCAGTGGGGAAGCTGGATTATGGCTACACCTTC.

In nucleotides, the CDR3 is TGTGCCAGCAGTTACTCCACCCGGAACAGGGGCCAGAGATATGGCTACACCTTC. This gives the protein CASSYSTRNRGQRYGYTF. The J gene is TRBJ1-2, the V gene TRBV6-5; TRBD1 matches at 7 bases. In germline, CDR1 is MNHEY, CDR2 SVGAGI. V lost 0 bases, J lost 5 bases, and 15 bases stayed unmatched. This CDR3 comprises 18 residues.

This rearrangement joins TRBV10-1 to TRBJ1-5, with D uncertain. Germline-derived CDR1 and CDR2 are WNHNN and SYGVQD (reference sequence). The CDR3 totals 17 residues. The V gene lost 3 bases and the J gene lost 6 bases, with 21 bases spanning the gap. The CDR3: CASSDDDKARESQPQHF. CDR3 sequence (DNA): TGCGCCAGCAGTGACGACGACAAAGCCCGCGAGAGTCAGCCCCAGCATTTT.

V is TRBV6-1 and J is TRBJ2-5; D uncertain. Germline loops: CDR1 MNHNS, CDR2 SASEGT. Trimming took 6 bases from V and 5 from J, leaving 13 bases between them. There are 13 residues in the CDR3. Written as DNA, the CDR3 is TGTGCCAGCAGACTTTTAGGTCAGGAGACCCAGTACTTC. Its translation: CASRLLGQETQYF.

The chain combines TRBV6-5 with TRBJ2-3; TRBD2 matches at 10 bases. This CDR3 has 16 amino acids. The junction had 6 bases not matched to a gene; V was cut back by 4 bases and J by 2 bases. CDR1 is MNHEY, CDR2 SVGAGI, per germline. The CDR3 region has the DNA TGTGCCAGCAGTTTTTTAGCGGGGGGAACCACAGATACGCAGTATTTT. Protein sequence: CASSFLAGGTTDTQYF.

This clonotype was recorded only once. The gene calls are TRBV29-1 and TRBJ1-1; unclear D gene. V was trimmed by 7 bases and J by 7 bases, leaving 13 bases between them. The CDR3 consists of 11 residues. Germline CDR1 SQVTM, CDR2 ANQGSEA. This CDR3 is CSGFKDIEAFF. The CDR3 DNA follows: TGCAGCGGATTCAAAGATATTGAAGCTTTCTTT.

This clonotype has a handful of counts. The rearrangement links TRBV6-5 to TRBJ2-7; D ambiguous. Germline CDR1 and CDR2: MNHEY and SVGAGI. Trimming took off 0 bases at V and 2 bases at J, with 5 bases between the two ends. The CDR3 contains 13 residues. The CDR3 sequence is CASSYSSPYEQYF. In DNA, the CDR3 is TGTGCCAGCAGTTACTCATCCCCCTACGAGCAGTACTTC.

This chain links TRBV13 with TRBJ2-1, with 14 bases matching TRBD2. Germline CDR1 PRHDT, CDR2 FYEKMQ (reference sequence). After removal of 5 bases from V and 12 bases from J, the junction contained 9 bases not matched to a gene. This CDR3 is built from 15 residues. CDR3 bases: TGTGCCAGCAGCGCCCCGGGACTAGCGGGGGTCGGGCAGTTCTTC. Translation gives CASSAPGLAGVGQFF.

The gene calls are TRBV12-3 or TRBV12-4 and TRBJ2-1, with D hard to call. V gave up 5 bases and J gave up 7 bases, with 12 bases separating them. The CDR3 sequence is 13 residues long. CDR3 region: CASSREARNEQFF. The DNA for the CDR3 is TGTGCCAGCAGTCGAGAGGCGCGAAATGAGCAGTTCTTC.

There are a few counts of this clonotype. This chain joins TRBV28 and TRBJ1-5; D is ambiguous. CDR1 is MDHEN, CDR2 SYDVKM, per germline. The CDR3 length is 11 residues. Trimming shortened V by 3 bases and J by 7 bases, and 4 bases separated the two germline ends. The CDR3 bases are TGTGCCAGCAGTTTTCGACAGCCCCAGCATTTT. Encoded protein: CASSFRQPQHF.